This passage covers 13 T cell receptor beta chains from one sample sequenced in a study of post-analysis software for immune sequencing data. Study observations and caveats: In patients, TRBV5-6, TRBV5-1 and TRBV20-1 belonged to roughly 5 TRBV segments found more frequently than in controls.

The TCR beta cDNA libraries contained unique molecular identifiers. TCRdb independently ran MiXCR on the PCR reads; one entry per CDR3 protein. This table has 650,000 to 900,000 distinct CDR3 sequences, roughly 50% appearing once. These receptors have no identified antigens. The specimen was blood. Source of these receptors: a girl aged 10 to 17 with multiple sclerosis.

The rearrangement links TRBV29-1 to TRBJ2-1; D might be TRBD1 (6 bases). TRBJ2-7 matches the DNA end more closely, so the J call is doubtful. Germline loops: CDR1 SQVTM, CDR2 ANQGSEA. CDR3 length: 15 amino acids. CDR3 residues: CSAGVVLSSYNEQYF. CDR3 coding DNA: TGCAGCGCAGGGGTGGTACTAAGCTCCTACAATGAGCAGTACTTC.

J is TRBJ1-2 and V is TRBV6-1, with TRBD1 identical over 11 bases. This CDR3 region has 14 residues. V was clipped by 5 bases and J by 6 bases; unmatched bases: 5. Looked up from germline, CDR1 is MNHNS and CDR2 is SASEGT. The CDR3 reads CASSPRTGGHGYTF. The CDR3 DNA sequence: TGTGCCAGCAGTCCGCGGACAGGGGGCCATGGCTACACCTTC.

This chain connects TRBV7-9 to TRBJ1-2; D remains ambiguous. V was shortened by 0 bases and J by 6 bases, with 11 bases between the two germline ends. CDR1 and CDR2 from the germline V gene are SEHNR and FQNEAQ (reference sequence). The CDR3 extends over 14 amino acids. The DNA of the CDR3 is TGTGCCAGCAGCTTAGCGGTTGGCAGTCATGGCTACACCTTC. Translation: CASSLAVGSHGYTF.

This clonotype was counted once. This sequence joins TRBV7-8 and TRBJ1-2; 8 nucleotides match TRBD1. This CDR3 region has 14 residues. From germline, CDR1 is SGHVS and CDR2 FQNEAQ. V gave up 6 bases and J gave up 4 bases; unmatched junction bases: 7. DNA for the CDR3: TGTGCCAGCAGGCGACAGGGGTATCTCTATGGCTACACCTTC. Its translation is CASRRQGYLYGYTF.

The rearrangement uses TRBV20-1 and TRBJ1-2; no reliable D call. Trimming removed 0 bases at V and 4 bases at J, with 6 bases between. The CDR3 runs to 12 residues. The germline gives CDR1 DFQATT, CDR2 SNEGSKA (reference sequence). Here the CDR3 reads CSAREGVYGYTF. The CDR3 DNA follows: TGCAGTGCTAGAGAGGGAGTCTATGGCTACACCTTC.

The rearrangement joins TRBV25-1 to TRBJ2-4; D uncertain. Trimming left V 11 bases short and J 4 bases short, with 9 bases between. The CDR3 runs to 11 residues. Per germline, CDR1 MGHDK and CDR2 SYGVNS. CDR3: CARPHKNIQYF. In nucleotides, the CDR3 is TGTGCCCGACCCCATAAAAACATTCAGTACTTC.

This clonotype has only a few counts. The chain is built from TRBV6-2 or TRBV6-3 and TRBJ2-3; possibly TRBD2 for D (5 bases). Germline V gives CDR1 MNHEY, CDR2 SVGEGT. There are 14 residues in the CDR3. Deletions cut 2 bases from V and 4 bases from J, with 10 bases between. CDR3 protein: CASSYAGESDTQYF. Written as DNA, the CDR3 is TGTGCCAGCAGTTACGCTGGGGAGTCAGATACGCAGTATTTT.

The chain joins TRBV15 to TRBJ1-2; a possible D gene is TRBD1 (6 bases). The CDR3 totals 15 residues. The germline V gene encodes CDR1 LNHNV and CDR2 YYDKDF (reference sequence). V was clipped by 0 bases and J by 4 bases, with 12 bases between them. The CDR3 coding sequence is TGTGCCACCAGCAGAGAGGGCAGGGGAGGCTATGGCTACACCTTC. It translates to CATSREGRGGYGYTF. The whole variable domain, filled in from reference TRBV15 and TRBJ1-2, reads DAMVIQNPRYQVTQFGKPVTLSCSQTLNHNVMYWYQQKSSQAPKLLFHYYDKDFNNEADTPDNFQSRRPNTSFCFLDIRSPGLGDTAMYLCATSREGRGGYGYTFGSGTRLTVV.

The chain carries TRBV11-3 and TRBJ1-2; 8 nucleotides match TRBD1. The V and J ends lost 3 bases and 6 bases, in that order; junction bases with no gene match: 6. This CDR3 contains 14 residues. Germline lookup yields CDR1 SGHNT and CDR2 YENEEA. CDR3 residues: CASSFQGAEDGYTF. The CDR3 region has the DNA TGTGCCAGCAGCTTCCAGGGGGCCGAGGATGGCTACACCTTC.

The V gene is TRBV2, the J gene TRBJ1-5, with D hard to call. This CDR3 comprises 14 residues. V lost 2 bases, J lost 2 bases, and 7 bases lay in between. Per the germline V gene, CDR1 is SNHLY and CDR2 is FYNNEI. The CDR3 sequence: CASSEHPGNQPQHF. The DNA for the CDR3 is TGTGCCAGCAGTGAACATCCAGGCAATCAGCCCCAGCATTTT.

The rearrangement joins TRBV7-2 to TRBJ2-7; D may be TRBD1 (5 bases). This CDR3 has 14 residues. V was pared by 1 base and J by 4 bases, with 11 bases between. Germline V lookup: CDR1 SGHTA, CDR2 FQGNSA. The CDR3 coding sequence is TGTGCCAGCAGCTTAGAGCCGACAGTTTACGAGCAGTACTTC. It translates to CASSLEPTVYEQYF.

This clonotype was counted between two and nine times. The V call is TRBV12-3 or TRBV12-4, the J call TRBJ1-5, with a weak D call TRBD1 (6 bases). V was clipped by 4 bases and J by 4 bases, with 8 bases between them. The length of the CDR3 is 13 residues. Here the CDR3 reads CASSSQGNQPQHF. CDR3 sequence (DNA): TGTGCCAGCAGTTCACAGGGAAATCAGCCCCAGCATTTT.

The rearrangement uses TRBV7-9 and TRBJ2-1; no definite D call. V shed 0 bases and J shed 6 bases, with 6 bases lying between them. This CDR3 is built from 13 residues. In germline, CDR1 is SEHNR, CDR2 FQNEAQ (reference sequence). The CDR3 loop is CASSLAGFNEQFF. CDR3 sequence (DNA): TGTGCCAGCAGCTTAGCGGGGTTCAATGAGCAGTTCTTC.